The 9 T cell receptor beta chains presented below share a single source sample, sequenced in a study of cytomegalovirus exposure and HLA in healthy donors (TCRdb year 2017). The library relied on the immunoSEQ multiplex PCR assay. For the multiplex PCR, a mixture combining 60 forward primers for TCR Vbeta segments and 13 reverse primers for TCR Jbeta segments was used. The table was pulled from immuneACCESS by TCRdb, which kept in-frame rearrangements only. Such tables lose some clones; where checked, under half of the loss comes from unresolved V genes, and the rest has no known cause. Across this sample there are more than 90,000 clones, with about 80% seen only once. The biggest ten clones account for roughly 4% of the sample. Sequences were obtained from PBMCs. The origin of the receptors is a man between 40 and 49 years old in good health and CMV-seronegative.

J is TRBJ2-5 and V is TRBV9, with 7 bases lining up with TRBD1. CDR3 size: 14 residues. V shed 7 bases and J 5 bases; nucleotides not matched to a gene: 11. Germline CDR1 SGDLS, CDR2 YYNGEE. This chain's CDR3 is CASGGQILRETQYF. CDR3 in DNA: TGTGCCAGCGGGGGACAGATATTGAGGGAGACCCAGTACTTC.

The chain is built from TRBV7-2 and TRBJ1-2; D is unresolved. The CDR3 is made up of 13 amino acids. V lost 4 bases and J 9 bases, leaving 15 bases between the germline ends. Germline loops: CDR1 SGHTA, CDR2 FQGNSA. The CDR3 protein is CASSSNWVRSYTF. The CDR3 DNA reads as TGTGCCAGCAGCTCCAATTGGGTGAGGAGCTACACCTTC.

J is TRBJ2-5 and V is TRBV7-9; D is ambiguous. This CDR3 region has 13 residues. Germline values: CDR1 SEHNR, CDR2 FQNEAQ (reference sequence). V shed 5 bases and J shed 1 base, with 8 bases lying between them. CDR3 DNA: TGTGCCAGCAGCATCGACTTCCAAGAGACCCAGTACTTC. This encodes CASSIDFQETQYF.

Regarding this clone: At one end, the junction sequence differs from germline, possibly due to a read error. V gene TRBV5-6 combines with J gene TRBJ1-2; D unresolved. Germline lookup yields CDR1 SGHDT and CDR2 YYEEEE. This CDR3 has 16 amino acids. The chain's CDR3 is CASSLERTGSYYGYTF. The CDR3 coding sequence is TGTGCCAGCAGCTTGGAGAGGACGGGGTCTTACTACGGCTACACCTTC.

Here the CDR3 DNA reads TGCGCCAGCAGTGCACAGCCCTCCTACGAGCAGTACTTC. Its protein product is CASSAQPSYEQYF. V is TRBV10-1 and J is TRBJ2-7; D unclear. V lost 4 bases and J 0 bases, leaving 7 bases between the germline ends. Germline V gene sequence: CDR1 WNHNN, CDR2 SYGVQD (reference sequence). The CDR3 loop spans 13 amino acids.

The rearrangement joins TRBV27 to TRBJ2-3; 11 bases match TRBD2. This CDR3 has 16 residues. From germline, CDR1 is MNHEY and CDR2 SMNVEV (reference sequence). J lost 2 bases, V lost 6 bases, and 7 bases had no gene match. The CDR3 loop reads CASRPLAGGLTDTQYF. Here the CDR3 DNA reads TGTGCCAGCAGACCCCTAGCGGGGGGACTCACAGATACGCAGTATTTT.

The chain carries TRBV6-1 and TRBJ2-1, with 9 bases identical to TRBD2. There are 16 residues in the CDR3. Germline V gene data show CDR1 as MNHNS and CDR2 as SASEGT. The junction had 11 bases not matched to a gene; V was cut back by 3 bases and J by 8 bases. DNA for the CDR3: TGTGCCAGCAGTGACGCGGCGGGGGGGCCTCGGTATGAGCAGTTCTTC. It is translated as CASSDAAGGPRYEQFF.

The table lists this clone with a few counts. V gene TRBV5-4 combines with J gene TRBJ2-1; weak D call: TRBD2 (5 bases). In germline, CDR1 is SGHNT, CDR2 YYREEE (reference sequence). This CDR3 is 13 amino acids long. Trimming removed 8 bases from V and 1 base from J, with 10 bases in between. CDR3: CASRTDSYNEQFF. The CDR3 bases are TGTGCCAGTCGGACTGATTCCTACAATGAGCAGTTCTTC.

This chain uses TRBV9 with TRBJ1-2; D call uncertain. The CDR3 consists of 14 residues. Trimming took off 1 base at V and 2 bases at J, with 9 bases between the two ends. Germline lookup yields CDR1 SGDLS and CDR2 YYNGEE. This chain's CDR3 is CASSVSMGNYGYTF. The CDR3 nucleotides are TGTGCCAGCAGCGTAAGCATGGGCAACTATGGCTACACCTTC.